The next 12 T cell receptor beta chains were all read from a single sample in a study of regulatory T cells in long-lasting Graves disease. Arm-PCR of CDR3 regions with iRepertoire HTBI primers generated TCR beta libraries. TCRdb processed the multiplex PCR reads anew with MiXCR; each CDR3 protein has one entry. In the table there are hundreds of thousands of distinct CDR3 sequences, about 15% of which are singletons. Specified time point: newly diagnosed GD, antithyroid drugs for less than 3 months. From RNA extracted from PBMCs, the TCR library was made. This sample also belongs to another study, concerning T cells in Graves' hyperthyroidism and ophthalmopathy.

The sequencing used peripheral blood mononuclear cells (PBMCs), collected at new diagnosis, from a patient treated with antithyroid drugs. The receptors shown here come from a woman aged 35 to 60 with Graves disease.

The V and J genes are TRBV20-1 and TRBJ2-5; a possible D gene is TRBD1 (6 bases). Per germline, CDR1 DFQATT and CDR2 SNEGSKA (reference sequence). Deletions cut 6 bases from V and 1 base from J, with 12 bases between. The CDR3 is 13 amino acids. CDR3 loop: CSAKRTAQETQYF. The CDR3 DNA reads TGCAGTGCAAAAAGGACAGCCCAAGAGACCCAGTACTTC.

This clonotype has just one count. This rearrangement joins TRBV5-4 to TRBJ1-5; 7 nucleotides line up with TRBD1. Germline CDR1 reads SGHNT; CDR2 reads YYREEE (reference sequence). The CDR3 runs to 15 residues. V shed 3 bases, J shed 1 base, and the junction held 4 bases outside the gene matches. DNA for the CDR3: TGTGCCAGCAGCTGCGTGGACAGGAGCAATCAGCCCCAGCATTTT. Encoded protein: CASSCVDRSNQPQHF.

In its sample, this clonotype was seen many times. The chain recombines TRBV2 with TRBJ1-2; TRBD1 is a possible D gene (5 bases). The CDR3 runs 14 residues. Trimming removed 4 bases from V and 5 bases from J, with 14 bases in between. The germline V gene encodes CDR1 SNHLY and CDR2 FYNNEI. This CDR3 reads CASSGGTGLYGYTF. The CDR3 DNA sequence: TGTGCCAGCAGTGGGGGAACGGGACTATATGGCTACACCTTC.

A few counts support this clonotype. The gene calls are TRBV2 and TRBJ1-2; D uncertain. CDR1 and CDR2 from the germline V gene are SNHLY and FYNNEI. V was trimmed by 7 bases and J by 2 bases, leaving 26 bases between them. This CDR3 is 18 amino acids long. In DNA, the CDR3 is TGTGCCAGCATGCCCCAACTTAGTTTGGAGCGACAAAACTATGGCTACACCTTC. Translating it yields CASMPQLSLERQNYGYTF.

The chain is built from TRBV18 and TRBJ2-5, with 8 bases aligning to TRBD1. With 3 bases clipped from V and 5 bases from J, the junction kept 8 bases outside the gene matches. Germline CDR1 reads KGHSH; CDR2 reads LQKENI. The CDR3 extends over 15 amino acids. The DNA of the CDR3 is TGTGCCAGCTCACCTAGACAGGGGACGGGTGAGACCCAGTACTTC. Amino acids: CASSPRQGTGETQYF.

V is TRBV9 and J is TRBJ2-2, with D perhaps TRBD2 (6 bases). The CDR3 sequence is 13 residues long. Per germline, CDR1 SGDLS and CDR2 YYNGEE. Trimming left V 4 bases short and J 6 bases short, with 10 bases between. CDR3 residues: CASSPREAGELFF. DNA of the CDR3: TGTGCCAGCAGCCCCAGGGAGGCCGGGGAGCTGTTTTTT. Variable domain in full (rest from reference TRBV9 and TRBJ2-2): DSGVTQTPKHLITATGQRVTLRCSPRSGDLSVYWYQQSLDQGLQFLIQYYNGEERAKGNILERFSAQQFPDLHSELNLSSLELGDSALYFCASSPREAGELFFGEGSRLTVL.

This clonotype was observed a few times. The chain carries TRBV7-9 and TRBJ1-6; D might be TRBD1 (6 bases). V dropped 0 bases and J dropped 8 bases, with 14 bases sitting between them. The CDR3 covers 16 residues. Germline loops: CDR1 SEHNR, CDR2 FQNEAQ (reference sequence). The CDR3 DNA reads TGTGCCAGCAGCTTAGCGTCGGCAGGGGTATATTCACCCCTCCACTTT. Amino acids: CASSLASAGVYSPLHF.

This clonotype was seen ten or more times. The chain links TRBV7-8 to TRBJ1-3, with 7 bases identical to TRBD1. This CDR3 has 17 amino acids. Trimming took 4 bases from V and 0 from J; bases not matched to a gene: 9. Germline V gene data show CDR1 as SGHVS and CDR2 as FQNEAQ. The DNA for the CDR3 is TGTGCCAGCAGCTACTATTGGACAGGAGACTCTGGAAACACCATATATTTT. This translates into CASSYYWTGDSGNTIYF.

This clonotype showed up many times. J is TRBJ2-3 and V is TRBV12-3 or TRBV12-4; a weak D match, TRBD2 (6 bases). The CDR3 totals 15 residues. Trimming took 5 bases from V and 2 from J, leaving 14 bases between them. CDR3 nucleotide sequence: TGTGCCAGCAGTCAAGACGGGGGATTCACAGATACGCAGTATTTT. Translated: CASSQDGGFTDTQYF.

This clonotype was picked up many times. The chain combines TRBV12-3 or TRBV12-4 with TRBJ1-1; D gene uncertain. V lost 4 bases and J 3 bases, leaving 12 bases between the germline ends. CDR3 length: 14 residues. The CDR3 loop reads CASSYYGSDTEAFF. The CDR3 bases are TGTGCCAGCAGTTACTACGGGTCTGACACTGAAGCTTTCTTT.

The J gene is TRBJ1-2, the V gene TRBV5-4; no reliable D call. The germline V gene has CDR1 SGHNT and CDR2 YYREEE (reference sequence). V lost 0 bases and J 4 bases, leaving 13 bases between the germline ends. This CDR3 contains 15 residues. The DNA of the CDR3 is TGTGCCAGCAGCTTGGGACCAACCGTGAGCTATGGCTACACCTTC. The encoded protein is CASSLGPTVSYGYTF.

This clonotype was seen ten or more times. This chain connects TRBV3-1 to TRBJ2-1; 8 bases align to TRBD1. V was clipped by 6 bases and J by 4 bases; unmatched bases: 2. Germline CDR1 is LGHDT and CDR2 is YNNKEL (reference sequence). The CDR3 extends over 13 amino acids. Here the CDR3 reads CASRGQVYNEQFF. As DNA, the CDR3 is TGTGCCAGCAGGGGACAGGTTTACAATGAGCAGTTCTTC.